These 12 T cell receptor beta chains were sequenced from one sample in a study of cytomegalovirus exposure and HLA in healthy donors. The PCR employed 60 Vbeta primers together with 13 Jbeta primers. Sequenced by immunoSEQ multiplex PCR; TCRdb stores in-frame clones only, minus some. The sample consists of more than 85,000 clones, roughly 73% of them appearing once. The material sequenced was PBMCs. The receptors here all came from a woman aged 35 to 49 in good health and CMV-seropositive.

V and J are TRBV29-1 and TRBJ2-7; TRBD1 is a possible D gene (6 bases). The germline V gene has CDR1 SQVTM and CDR2 ANQGSEA. Between the trimmed V and J ends, which lost 3 bases and 0 bases, there was a span of 12 bases. The CDR3 covers 14 residues. As DNA, the CDR3 is TGCAGCGTTGACGGTCAGGGGTTCTCCTACGAGCAGTACTTC. Protein product: CSVDGQGFSYEQYF.

The chain joins TRBV4-2 to TRBJ1-1; no definite D call. The ends were cut back, 1 base at V and 3 bases at J, with 18 bases in the middle. Germline-derived CDR1 and CDR2 are LGHNA and YNFKEQ. The CDR3 is 17 residues long. The CDR3 region has the DNA TGTGCCAGCAGCCAAGTCGGGGTGACAACTTCATACACTGAAGCTTTCTTT. This codes for CASSQVGVTTSYTEAFF.

This clone has just one count. The V and J genes are TRBV6-5 and TRBJ1-6; D may be TRBD1 (6 bases). CDR3 length equals 16 residues. V was cut by 0 bases and J by 14 bases, with 20 bases left in between. The V gene's germline CDR1 is MNHEY and CDR2 SVGAGI. The CDR3 nucleotides are TGTGCCAGCAGTTACTCCGACAGGTTCCTCACGGTAGCCCTCCACTTT. Its translation is CASSYSDRFLTVALHF.

V and J are TRBV13 and TRBJ2-7; D is uncertain. The germline V gene has CDR1 PRHDT and CDR2 FYEKMQ (reference sequence). The CDR3 is made up of 13 amino acids. Deletions cut 4 bases from V and 3 bases from J, with 10 bases between. The CDR3 region has the DNA TGTGCCAGCAGCTCAAGAAACAACTACGAGCAGTACTTC. Residues: CASSSRNNYEQYF.

The rearrangement joins TRBV2 to TRBJ2-2; D possibly corresponds to TRBD1 (5 bases). The length of the CDR3 is 14 residues. The germline gives CDR1 SNHLY, CDR2 FYNNEI. V lost 6 bases to trimming and J lost 1 base, with 9 bases between them. CDR3 residues: CASRVDRNTGELFF. In DNA, the CDR3 is TGTGCCAGCAGGGTTGACAGGAACACCGGGGAGCTGTTTTTT.

The chain joins TRBV7-2 to TRBJ2-2, with D perhaps matching TRBD2 (5 bases). The germline CDR1 and CDR2 sequences are SGHTA and FQGNSA. V was shortened by 5 bases and J by 1 base, with 14 bases between the two germline ends. The CDR3 has 16 residues. In nucleotides, the CDR3 is TGTGCCAGCAGCCCGCGCGGCGGACTGAACACCGGGGAGCTGTTTTTT. This encodes CASSPRGGLNTGELFF.

This clone was counted a few times. The CDR3 loop reads CASSSSGTDKLYEQYF. As DNA, the CDR3 is TGTGCCAGCAGTTCCTCCGGGACAGACAAACTTTACGAGCAGTACTTC. The rearrangement uses TRBV28 and TRBJ2-7; TRBD1 agrees at 7 bases. This CDR3 comprises 16 residues. The germline V gene encodes CDR1 MDHEN and CDR2 SYDVKM. The V and J ends lost 4 bases and 4 bases, in that order; junction bases with no gene match: 13.

CDR3 DNA sequence: TGCGCCAGCGGAGGGAGCGGGGGGCCAGATACGCAGTATTTT. This encodes CASGGSGGPDTQYF. The rearrangement uses TRBV5-1 and TRBJ2-3; 9 nucleotides match TRBD2. V was pared by 7 bases and J by 4 bases, with 7 bases of the junction left unmatched. CDR1 SGHRS and CDR2 YFSETQ come from the germline V gene. The CDR3 length is 14 residues. Full variable domain (missing parts from reference TRBV5-1 and TRBJ2-3): KAGVTQTPRYLIKTRGQQVTLSCSPISGHRSVSWYQQTPGQGLQFLFEYFSETQRNKGNFPGRFSGRQFSNSRSEMNVSTLELGDSALYLCASGGSGGPDTQYFGPGTRLTVL.

V and J are TRBV6-5 and TRBJ1-2; D call uncertain. Germline CDR1 MNHEY, CDR2 SVGAGI. Trimming left V 8 bases short and J 0 bases short, with 16 bases between. The CDR3 is 15 amino acids. CDR3 DNA sequence: TGTGCCAGCCAACGGGTCCGGGGAGCTAACTATGGCTACACCTTC. It yields the protein CASQRVRGANYGYTF.

This chain joins TRBV11-2 and TRBJ2-2; no definite D call. The CDR3 runs to 13 residues. Trimming removed 3 bases at V and 2 bases at J, with 4 bases between. In germline, CDR1 is SGHAT, CDR2 FQNNGV. The CDR3 DNA sequence: TGTGCCAGCAGCTTTAGAAACACCGGGGAGCTGTTTTTT. It specifies CASSFRNTGELFF.

The chain uses TRBV4-1 and TRBJ2-7; possible D gene TRBD2, 6 bases. Trimming removed 3 bases from V and 3 bases from J, with 15 bases in between. Germline CDR1 and CDR2: MGHRA and YSYEKL. CDR3 length: 15 residues. In DNA form, the CDR3 reads TGCGCCAGCAGCCAGCTGTTTGGGGGACTCTACGAGCAGTACTTC. This encodes CASSQLFGGLYEQYF.

This clone occurred once. V gene TRBV5-1 combines with J gene TRBJ1-1, with TRBD1 identical over 7 bases. Trimming at V came to 0 bases and at J to 11 bases, leaving 7 bases not matched to a gene. The V gene's germline CDR1 is SGHRS and CDR2 YFSETQ. The CDR3 extends over 13 amino acids. The CDR3, as DNA: TGCGCCAGCAGCTTGGCCGGGACAGAGGCGGCTTTCTTT. Translated: CASSLAGTEAAFF.